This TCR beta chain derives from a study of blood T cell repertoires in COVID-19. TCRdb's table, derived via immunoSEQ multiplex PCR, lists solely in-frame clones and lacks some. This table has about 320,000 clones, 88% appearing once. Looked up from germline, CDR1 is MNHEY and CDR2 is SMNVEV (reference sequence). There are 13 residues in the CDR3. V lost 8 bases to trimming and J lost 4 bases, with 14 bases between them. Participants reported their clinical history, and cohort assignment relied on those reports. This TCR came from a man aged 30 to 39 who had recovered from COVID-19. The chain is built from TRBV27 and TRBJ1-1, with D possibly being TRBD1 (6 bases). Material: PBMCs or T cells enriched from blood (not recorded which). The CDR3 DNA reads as TGTGCCAGCTCCTGGGGGCTGGGCACTGAAGCTTTCTTT. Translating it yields CASSWGLGTEAFF.